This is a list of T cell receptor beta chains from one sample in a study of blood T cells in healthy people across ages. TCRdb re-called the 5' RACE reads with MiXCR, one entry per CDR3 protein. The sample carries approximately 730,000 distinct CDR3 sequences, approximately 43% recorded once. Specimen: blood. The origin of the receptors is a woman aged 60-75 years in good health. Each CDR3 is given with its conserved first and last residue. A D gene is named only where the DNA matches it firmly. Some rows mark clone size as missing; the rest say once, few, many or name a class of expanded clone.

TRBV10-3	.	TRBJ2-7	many	TGTGCCATCGGGCAGGGTAGTGTCGAGCAGTACTTC	CAIGQGSVEQYF
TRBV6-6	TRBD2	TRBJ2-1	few	TGTGCCAGCAGTAACCGGGGACTAGCGGGGGGCGATGAGCAGTTCTTC	CASSNRGLAGGDEQFF
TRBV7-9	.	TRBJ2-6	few	TGTGCCAGCAGCTTAGCGAGGGCCGGGGCCAACGTCCTGACTTTC	CASSLARAGANVLTF
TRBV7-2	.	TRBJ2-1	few	TGTGCCAGCAGCTTAGCGATTAGCGTGCGCTCCTACAATGAGCAGTTCTTC	CASSLAISVRSYNEQFF
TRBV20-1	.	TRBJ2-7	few	TGCAGTGCTATCCCGGGAGGGCAGGGGGTGAGTTACGAGCAGTACTTC	CSAIPGGQGVSYEQYF
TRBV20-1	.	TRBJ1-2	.	TGCAGTGCTCCGATGACAGCTAACTATGGCTACACCTTC	CSAPMTANYGYTF
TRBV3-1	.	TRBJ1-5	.	TGTGCCAGCAGCCAAGTTCCGGGGGGGAATCAGCCCCAGCATTTT	CASSQVPGGNQPQHF
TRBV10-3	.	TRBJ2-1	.	TGTGCCATCAGTGGAGACACCTCTCCCTATCGAGAGACCCAGTTCTTC	CAISGDTSPYRETQFF
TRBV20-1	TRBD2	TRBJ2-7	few	TGCAGTGCCCCTGCAGCGGGAGGGCGAAACGAGCAGTACTTC	CSAPAAGGRNEQYF
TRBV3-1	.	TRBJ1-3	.	TGTGCCAGCAGCCAAGTTTTTACGGGGCAGGGGTTCGGAAACACCATATATTTT	CASSQVFTGQGFGNTIYF
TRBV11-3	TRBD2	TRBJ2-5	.	TGTGCCAGCAGCTTGACGACTAGCTCTGAGACCCAGTACTTC	CASSLTTSSETQYF
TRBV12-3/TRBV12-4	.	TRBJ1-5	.	TGTGCCAGCAGTGTAGTGGGGGGAAATCAGCCCCAGCATTTT	CASSVVGGNQPQHF
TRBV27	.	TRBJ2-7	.	TGTGCCAGCAGTGTATCATCCTCGGCACAGCAGTACTTC	CASSVSSSAQQYF
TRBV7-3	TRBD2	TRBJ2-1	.	TGTGCCAGCAGCTTAGTAACCAGCGGGAGTCTCCATGAGCAGTTCTTC	CASSLVTSGSLHEQFF
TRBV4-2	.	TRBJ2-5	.	TGTGCCAGCAGCCACTATACAGGGCAAGAGACCCAGTACTTC	CASSHYTGQETQYF
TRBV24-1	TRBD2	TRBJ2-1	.	TGTGCCACCAGTGTCATTGTGCCTAGCGGGGTCAATGAGCAGTTCTTC	CATSVIVPSGVNEQFF